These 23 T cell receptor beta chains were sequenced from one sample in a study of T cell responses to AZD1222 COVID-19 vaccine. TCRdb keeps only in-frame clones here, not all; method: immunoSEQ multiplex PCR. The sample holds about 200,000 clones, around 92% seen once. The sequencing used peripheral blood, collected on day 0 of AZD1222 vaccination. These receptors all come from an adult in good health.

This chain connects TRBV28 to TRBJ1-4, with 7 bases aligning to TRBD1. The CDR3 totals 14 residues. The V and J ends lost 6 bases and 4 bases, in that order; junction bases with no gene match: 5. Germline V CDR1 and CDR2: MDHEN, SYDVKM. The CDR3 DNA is TGTGCCAGCAGCCTAGGACAGGTTAATGAAAAACTGTTTTTT. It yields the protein CASSLGQVNEKLFF.

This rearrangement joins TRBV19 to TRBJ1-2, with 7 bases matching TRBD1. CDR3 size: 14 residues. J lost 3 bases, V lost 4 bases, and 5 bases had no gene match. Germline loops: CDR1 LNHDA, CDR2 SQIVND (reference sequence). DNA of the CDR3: TGTGCCAGTAGTACTGACAGGGCTTACTATGGCTACACCTTC. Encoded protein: CASSTDRAYYGYTF.

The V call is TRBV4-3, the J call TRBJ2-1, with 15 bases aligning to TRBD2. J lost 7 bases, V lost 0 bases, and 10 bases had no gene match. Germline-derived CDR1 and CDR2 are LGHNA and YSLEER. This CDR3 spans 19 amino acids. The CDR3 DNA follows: TGCGCCAGCAGCCAAGAGGCCGTCGGGACTAGCGGGGGGAGGAATGAGCAGTTCTTC. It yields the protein CASSQEAVGTSGGRNEQFF.

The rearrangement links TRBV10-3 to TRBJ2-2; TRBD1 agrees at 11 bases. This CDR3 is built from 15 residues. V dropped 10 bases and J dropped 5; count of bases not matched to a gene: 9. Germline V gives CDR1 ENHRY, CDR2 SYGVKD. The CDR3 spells CATMRTGGRTGELFF. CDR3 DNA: TGTGCCACAATGAGGACAGGGGGCCGGACCGGGGAGCTGTTTTTT.

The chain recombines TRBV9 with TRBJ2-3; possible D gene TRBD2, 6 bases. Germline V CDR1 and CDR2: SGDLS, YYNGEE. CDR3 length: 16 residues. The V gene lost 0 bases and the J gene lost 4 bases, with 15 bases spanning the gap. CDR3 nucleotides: TGTGCCAGCAGCGTAGGATTTGGGGGGACCGCAGATACGCAGTATTTT. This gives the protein CASSVGFGGTADTQYF.

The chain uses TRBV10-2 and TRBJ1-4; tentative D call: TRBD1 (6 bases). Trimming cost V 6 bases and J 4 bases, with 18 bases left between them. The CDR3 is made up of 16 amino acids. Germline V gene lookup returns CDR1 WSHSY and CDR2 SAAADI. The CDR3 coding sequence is TGCGCCAGCAGCCCTACCGTCACAGGGCTTAATGAAAAACTGTTTTTT. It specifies CASSPTVTGLNEKLFF.

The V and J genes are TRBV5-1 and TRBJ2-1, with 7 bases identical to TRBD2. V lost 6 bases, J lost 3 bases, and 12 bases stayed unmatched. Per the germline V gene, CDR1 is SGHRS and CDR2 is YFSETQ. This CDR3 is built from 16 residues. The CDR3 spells CASTIGGSVGYNEQFF. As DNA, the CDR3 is TGCGCCAGCACCATCGGGGGGAGCGTAGGCTACAATGAGCAGTTCTTC. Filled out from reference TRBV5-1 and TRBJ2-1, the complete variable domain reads KAGVTQTPRYLIKTRGQQVTLSCSPISGHRSVSWYQQTPGQGLQFLFEYFSETQRNKGNFPGRFSGRQFSNSRSEMNVSTLELGDSALYLCASTIGGSVGYNEQFFGPGTRLTVL.

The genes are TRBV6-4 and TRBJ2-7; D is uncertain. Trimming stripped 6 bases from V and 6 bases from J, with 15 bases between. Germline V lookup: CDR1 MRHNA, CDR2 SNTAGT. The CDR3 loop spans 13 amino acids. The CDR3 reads CASRDGRSAEQYF. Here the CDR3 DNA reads TGTGCCAGCAGGGATGGAAGGTCCGCCGAGCAGTACTTC.

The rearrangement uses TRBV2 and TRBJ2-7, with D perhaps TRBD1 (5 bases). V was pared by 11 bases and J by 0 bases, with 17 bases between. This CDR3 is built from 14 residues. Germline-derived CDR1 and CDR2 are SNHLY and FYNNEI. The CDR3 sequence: CAGAGSQGSYEQYF. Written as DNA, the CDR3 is TGTGCCGGGGCCGGGTCCCAGGGCTCCTACGAGCAGTACTTC.

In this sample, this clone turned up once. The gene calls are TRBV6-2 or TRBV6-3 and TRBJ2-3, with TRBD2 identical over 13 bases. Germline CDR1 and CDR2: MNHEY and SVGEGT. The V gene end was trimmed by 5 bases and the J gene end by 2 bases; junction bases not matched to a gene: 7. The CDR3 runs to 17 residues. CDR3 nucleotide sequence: TGTGCCAGCAGTAACCCGGGGACTAGCGGGGTCACAGATACGCAGTATTTT. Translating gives CASSNPGTSGVTDTQYF.

CDR3 protein: CASSSSQGEWETQYF. In nucleotides, the CDR3 is TGTGCCAGCAGCTCCTCCCAGGGGGAGTGGGAGACCCAGTACTTC. The genes are TRBV7-8 and TRBJ2-5; 7 positions match TRBD1. V was clipped by 4 bases and J by 5 bases; unmatched bases: 10. The CDR3 sequence is 15 residues long. CDR1 and CDR2 from the germline V gene are SGHVS and FQNEAQ.

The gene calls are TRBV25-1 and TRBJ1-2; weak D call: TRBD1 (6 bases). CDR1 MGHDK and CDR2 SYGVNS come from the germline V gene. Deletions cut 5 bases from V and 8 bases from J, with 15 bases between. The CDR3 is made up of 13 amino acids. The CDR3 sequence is CASSLTGPEGYTF. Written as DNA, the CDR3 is TGTGCCAGCAGTTTAACAGGGCCAGAGGGCTACACCTTC.

The CDR3 protein is CASSARGDSDEKLFF. The CDR3 DNA reads TGCGCCAGCAGCGCTCGTGGGGACAGCGATGAAAAACTGTTTTTT. The chain combines TRBV4-1 with TRBJ1-4, with 7 bases aligning to TRBD1. The CDR3 has 15 amino acids. Germline assignment: CDR1 MGHRA and CDR2 YSYEKL. V shed 5 bases and J 6 bases; nucleotides not matched to a gene: 9.

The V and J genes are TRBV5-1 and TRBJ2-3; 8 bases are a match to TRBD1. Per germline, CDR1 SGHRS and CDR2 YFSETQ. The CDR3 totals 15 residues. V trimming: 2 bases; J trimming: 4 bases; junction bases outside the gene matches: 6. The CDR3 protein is CASSLATGVADTQYF. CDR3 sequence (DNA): TGCGCCAGCAGCTTAGCGACAGGGGTGGCAGATACGCAGTATTTT.

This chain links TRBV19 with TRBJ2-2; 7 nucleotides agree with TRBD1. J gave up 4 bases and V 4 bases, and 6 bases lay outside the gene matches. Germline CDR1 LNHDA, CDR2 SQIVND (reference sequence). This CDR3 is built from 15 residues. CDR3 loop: CASSTSTGSTGELFF. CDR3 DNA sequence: TGTGCCAGTAGTACCTCGACAGGGAGCACCGGGGAGCTGTTTTTT.

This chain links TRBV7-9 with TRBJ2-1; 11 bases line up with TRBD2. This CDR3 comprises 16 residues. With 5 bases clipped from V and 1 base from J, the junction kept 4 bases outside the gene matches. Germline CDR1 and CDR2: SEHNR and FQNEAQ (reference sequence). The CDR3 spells CASSPRTSGSYNEQFF. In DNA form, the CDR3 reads TGTGCCAGCAGCCCCCGGACTAGCGGGTCCTACAATGAGCAGTTCTTC.

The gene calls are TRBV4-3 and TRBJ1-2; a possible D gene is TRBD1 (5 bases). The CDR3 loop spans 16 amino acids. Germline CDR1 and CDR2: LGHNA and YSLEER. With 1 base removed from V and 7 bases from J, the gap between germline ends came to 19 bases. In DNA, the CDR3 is TGCGCCAGCAGCCAAGCAGCGTCAGGGAGGGTCGGTGGCTACACCTTC. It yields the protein CASSQAASGRVGGYTF.

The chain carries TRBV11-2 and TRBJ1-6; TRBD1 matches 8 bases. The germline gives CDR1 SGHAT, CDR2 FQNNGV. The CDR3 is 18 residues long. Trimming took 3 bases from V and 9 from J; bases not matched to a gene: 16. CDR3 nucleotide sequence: TGTGCCAGCAGCTTGGAATATGCAGGGGGCGCATTGTCTTCACCCCTCCACTTT. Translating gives CASSLEYAGGALSSPLHF.

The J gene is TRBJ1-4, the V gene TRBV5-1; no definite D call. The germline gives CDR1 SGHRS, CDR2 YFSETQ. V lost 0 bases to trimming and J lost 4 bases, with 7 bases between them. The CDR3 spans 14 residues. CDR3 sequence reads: CASSLDSYNEKLFF. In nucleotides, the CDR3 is TGCGCCAGCAGCTTGGACAGCTATAATGAAAAACTGTTTTTT.

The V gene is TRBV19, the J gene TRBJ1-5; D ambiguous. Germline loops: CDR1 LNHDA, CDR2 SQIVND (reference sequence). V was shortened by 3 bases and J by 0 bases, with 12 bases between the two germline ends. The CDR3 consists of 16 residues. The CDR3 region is CASSIHGRDSNQPQHF. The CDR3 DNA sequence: TGTGCCAGTAGTATCCACGGACGAGATAGCAATCAGCCCCAGCATTTT.

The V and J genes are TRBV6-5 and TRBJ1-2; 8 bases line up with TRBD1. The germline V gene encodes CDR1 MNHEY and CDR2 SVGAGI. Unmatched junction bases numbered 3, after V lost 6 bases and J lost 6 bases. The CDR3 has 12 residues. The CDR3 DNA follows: TGTGCCAGCAGGACAGGGGTTCATGGCTACACCTTC. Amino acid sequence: CASRTGVHGYTF.

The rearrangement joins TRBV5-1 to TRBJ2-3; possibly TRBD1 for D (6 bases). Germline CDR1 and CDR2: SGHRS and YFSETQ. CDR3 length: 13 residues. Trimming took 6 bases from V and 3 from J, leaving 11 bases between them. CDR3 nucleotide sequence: TGCGCCAGCAATAACAGGGCGACAGATACGCAGTATTTT. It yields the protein CASNNRATDTQYF.

The CDR3 spells CASSGVVTQFF. DNA of the CDR3: TGTGCCAGCAGTGGGGTTGTAACGCAGTTCTTC. J is TRBJ2-1 and V is TRBV25-1; D unclear. Per the germline V gene, CDR1 is MGHDK and CDR2 is SYGVNS. The CDR3 totals 11 residues. V lost 4 bases and J 12 bases, leaving 10 bases between the germline ends.